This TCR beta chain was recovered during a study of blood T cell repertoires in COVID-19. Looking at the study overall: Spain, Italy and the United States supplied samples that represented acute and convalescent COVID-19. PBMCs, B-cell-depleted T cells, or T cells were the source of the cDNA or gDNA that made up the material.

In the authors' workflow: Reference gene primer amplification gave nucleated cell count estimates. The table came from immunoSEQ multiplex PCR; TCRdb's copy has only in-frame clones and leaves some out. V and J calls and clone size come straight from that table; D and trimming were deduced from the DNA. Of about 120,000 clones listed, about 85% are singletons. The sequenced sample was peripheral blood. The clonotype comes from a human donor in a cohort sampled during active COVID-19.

The CDR3 loop is CASREKPGQSNQPQHF. CDR3 coding DNA: TGTGCCAGCAGAGAAAAACCGGGACAGAGCAATCAGCCCCAGCATTTT. The gene calls are TRBV25-1 and TRBJ1-5, with 7 positions matching TRBD1. V shed 6 bases and J 1 base; nucleotides not matched to a gene: 9. The CDR3 contains 16 residues. The germline CDR1 and CDR2 sequences are MGHDK and SYGVNS.